This TCR beta chain appears in the sequencing data of a study of Ad26.COV2.S vaccination and SARS-CoV-2 variants. This clone is a singleton in its sample. Profiled with immunoSEQ multiplex PCR; TCRdb holds only in-frame clones, not every one. Among about 400,000 clones listed, 80% to 90% were seen once. Stated treatment: around 19 received Ad26.COV2.S at low or high dose, single or two shots; several received placebo; per-sample allocation not given. Sample collection was performed on day 63 after the first vaccine or placebo injection. The germline V and J ends were trimmed by 3 bases and 3 bases, with 11 bases remaining between them. This CDR3 comprises 14 residues. Germline V CDR1 and CDR2: SNHLY, FYNNEI.

The chain is built from TRBV2 and TRBJ2-5, with D tentatively TRBD1 (5 bases). The source was peripheral blood, collected in a trial of Ad26.COV2.S vaccine versus placebo. This sequence was found in a person between 18 and 65 years old who received the Ad26.COV2.S COVID-19 vaccine or a placebo. In DNA, the CDR3 is TGTGCCAGCAGTGATCCTCTAGGGGAAGAGACCCAGTACTTC. Translated: CASSDPLGEETQYF.